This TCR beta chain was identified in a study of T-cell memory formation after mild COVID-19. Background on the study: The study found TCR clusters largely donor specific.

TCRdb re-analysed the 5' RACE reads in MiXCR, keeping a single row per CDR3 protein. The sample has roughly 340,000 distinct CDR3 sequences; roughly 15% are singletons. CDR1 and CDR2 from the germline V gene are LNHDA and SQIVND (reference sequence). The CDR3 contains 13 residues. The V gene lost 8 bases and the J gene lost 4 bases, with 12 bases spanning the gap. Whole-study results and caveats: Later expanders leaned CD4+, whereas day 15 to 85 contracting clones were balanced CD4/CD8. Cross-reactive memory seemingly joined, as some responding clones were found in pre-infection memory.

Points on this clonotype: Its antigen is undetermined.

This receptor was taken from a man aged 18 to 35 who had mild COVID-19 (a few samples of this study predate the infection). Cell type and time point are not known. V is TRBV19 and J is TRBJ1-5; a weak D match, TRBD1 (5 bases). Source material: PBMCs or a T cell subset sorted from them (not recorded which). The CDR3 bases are TGTGCCAGTCCTACTCGGGGGAATCAGCCCCAGCATTTT. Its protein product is CASPTRGNQPQHF. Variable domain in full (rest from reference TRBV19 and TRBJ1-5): DGGITQSPKYLFRKEGQNVTLSCEQNLNHDAMYWYRQDPGQGLRLIYYSQIVNDFQKGDIAEGYSVSREKKESFPLTVTSAQKNPTAFYLCASPTRGNQPQHFGDGTRLSIL.